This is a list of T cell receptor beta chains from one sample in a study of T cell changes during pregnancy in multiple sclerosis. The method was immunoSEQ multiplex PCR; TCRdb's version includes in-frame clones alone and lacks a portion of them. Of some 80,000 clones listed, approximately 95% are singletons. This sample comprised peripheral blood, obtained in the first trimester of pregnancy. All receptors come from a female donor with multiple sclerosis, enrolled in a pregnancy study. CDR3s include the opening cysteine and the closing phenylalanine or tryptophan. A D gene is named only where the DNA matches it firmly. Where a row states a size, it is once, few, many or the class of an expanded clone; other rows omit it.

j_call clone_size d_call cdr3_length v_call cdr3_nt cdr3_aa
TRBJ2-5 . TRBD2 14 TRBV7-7 TGTGCCAGCAGTCCGGGACTAGCAGGGGAGACCCAGTACTTC CASSPGLAGETQYF
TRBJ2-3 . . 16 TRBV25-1 TGTGCCAGCAGTGAAAGTAGGGGGGGGCCCACAGATACGCAGTATTTT CASSESRGGPTDTQYF
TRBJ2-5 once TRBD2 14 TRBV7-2 TGTGCCAGCACCAAAACGGGGGGGCTGGAGACCCAGTACTTC CASTKTGGLETQYF
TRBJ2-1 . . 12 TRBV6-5 TGTGCCAGCAGTTACTCGGACAGCGAGCAGTTCTTC CASSYSDSEQFF
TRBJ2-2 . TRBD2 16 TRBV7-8 TGTGCCAGCAGTTTAGCGGGGGACTTGAACACCGGGGAGCTGTTTTTT CASSLAGDLNTGELFF
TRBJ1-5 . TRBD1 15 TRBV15 TGTGCCACCAGCAGGGGACAGGGGGCAGGCCAGCCCCAGCATTTT CATSRGQGAGQPQHF
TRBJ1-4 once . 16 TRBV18 TGTGCCAGCTCACCACTCGGCAGGAACCCAAATGAAAAACTGTTTTTT CASSPLGRNPNEKLFF
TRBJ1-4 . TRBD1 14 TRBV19 TGTGCCAGTAGTATCCCTGGTCCAGGGGGAAAACTGTTTTTT CASSIPGPGGKLFF
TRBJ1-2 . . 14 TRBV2 TGTGCCATCCCTAGTTGGGGGGTGAAGTATGGCTACACCTTC CAIPSWGVKYGYTF
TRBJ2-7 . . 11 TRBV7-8 TGTGCCAGCACCCTGGGGGGAGAGCAGTACTTC CASTLGGEQYF
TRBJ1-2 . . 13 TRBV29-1 TGCAGCGTTGAAGAGGGACAAGGGAATGGCTACACCTTC CSVEEGQGNGYTF
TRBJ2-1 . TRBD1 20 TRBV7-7 TGTGCCAGCAGCTTATCTCCCCCTGGTGGCGGACAGGGAAGGTACAATGAGCAGTTCTTC CASSLSPPGGGQGRYNEQFF
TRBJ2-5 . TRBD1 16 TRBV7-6 TGTGCCAGCAGCTTAATATCGACAGGGTACCAAGAGACCCAGTACTTC CASSLISTGYQETQYF
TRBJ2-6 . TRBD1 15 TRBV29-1 TGCAGCGCTTCACAGGGGGCGGACGGGGCCAACGTCCTGACTTTC CSASQGADGANVLTF
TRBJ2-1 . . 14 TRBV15 TGTGCCACCAGCAGAGATCTGAGGGTCGACCGCCAGTTCTTC CATSRDLRVDRQFF
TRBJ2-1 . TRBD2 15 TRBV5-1 TGCGCCAGCAGCCGGACTAGCGGGGGGTACAATGAGCAGTTCTTC CASSRTSGGYNEQFF
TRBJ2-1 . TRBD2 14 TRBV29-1 TGCAGCGTCCTGACTAGCGGGGGTTACAATGAGCAGTTCTTC CSVLTSGGYNEQFF
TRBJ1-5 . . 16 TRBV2 TGTGCCAGCAGGAAAGGGCAGGCCCCGGGATATCAGCCCCAGCATTTT CASRKGQAPGYQPQHF
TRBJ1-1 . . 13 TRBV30 TGTGCCTGGAGTGCAGATTCGAACACTGAAGCTTTCTTT CAWSADSNTEAFF
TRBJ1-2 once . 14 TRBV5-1 TGCGCCAGCAGCCTAGGGGTGCCCGGCTATGGCTACACCTTC CASSLGVPGYGYTF
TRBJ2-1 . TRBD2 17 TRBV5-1 TGCGCCAGCAGCCTCGGGAGGTCGTCGAGCTCCTACAATGAGCAGTTCTTC CASSLGRSSSSYNEQFF
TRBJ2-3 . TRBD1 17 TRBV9 TGTGCCAGCAGCGCCCGACAGGGTGTTCCTAGCACAGATACGCAGTATTTT CASSARQGVPSTDTQYF
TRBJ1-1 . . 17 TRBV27 TGTGCCAGCAGACTCCGCCAGGGAAAGCACCTTGGTACTGAAGCTTTCTTT CASRLRQGKHLGTEAFF
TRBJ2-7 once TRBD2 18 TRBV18 TGTGCCAGCTCACCACCGGGGCTAGCGGGAGGGAAAACCTACGAGCAGTACTTC CASSPPGLAGGKTYEQYF
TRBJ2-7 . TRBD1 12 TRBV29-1 TGCAGCGCGCTGACAGGGCCATACGAGCAGTACTTC CSALTGPYEQYF
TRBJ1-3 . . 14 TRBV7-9 TGTGCCAGCAGCTTTGCTCAGGGGATAAACACCATATATTTT CASSFAQGINTIYF
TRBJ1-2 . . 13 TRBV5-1 TGCGCCAGCAGCTTCCTGACAGGCTATGGCTACACCTTC CASSFLTGYGYTF
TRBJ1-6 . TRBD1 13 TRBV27 TGTGCCAGCAGTACAGGGGGATATTCACCCCTCCACTTT CASSTGGYSPLHF
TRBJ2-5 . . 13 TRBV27 TGTGCCAGCAGTTTATACGGTTCGGAGACCCAGTACTTC CASSLYGSETQYF
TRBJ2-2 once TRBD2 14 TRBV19 TGTGCCAGTAGTATCGGCGGGGGAACCGGGGAGCTGTTTTTT CASSIGGGTGELFF
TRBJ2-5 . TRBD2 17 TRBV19 TGTGCCAGTAGTATGGGGACTAGCGGTTACCCCCAAGAGACCCAGTACTTC CASSMGTSGYPQETQYF
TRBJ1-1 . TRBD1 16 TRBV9 TGTGCCAGCAGCGCCGATCAAGACAGGGGACGGACTGAAGCTTTCTTT CASSADQDRGRTEAFF
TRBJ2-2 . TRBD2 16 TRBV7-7 TGTGCCAGCAGCGCAATTAGCGGGACGAACACCGGGGAGCTGTTTTTT CASSAISGTNTGELFF
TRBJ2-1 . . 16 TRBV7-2 TGTGCCAGCAGCTTAGAGGCGGGCCTCCCCTACAATGAGCAGTTCTTC CASSLEAGLPYNEQFF
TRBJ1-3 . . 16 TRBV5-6 TGTGCCAGCAGCTTGGTGCCGGGGGGCTCTGGAAACACCATATATTTT CASSLVPGGSGNTIYF
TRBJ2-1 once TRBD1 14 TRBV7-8 TGTGCCAGCAGCTTATCCCACAGGGGCAGTGAGCAGTTCTTC CASSLSHRGSEQFF
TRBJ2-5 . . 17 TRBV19 TGTGCCACCCGGGGATCAGGTCTCGTCCCCTTGATCGAGACCCAGTACTTC CATRGSGLVPLIETQYF
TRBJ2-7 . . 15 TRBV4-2 TGTGCCAGCAGCCAAGATGGTGGCGGGGCCTACGAGCAGTACTTC CASSQDGGGAYEQYF
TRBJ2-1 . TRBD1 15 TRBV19 TGTGCCAGTAGCCCGGGACAGGGGGCAGGGGATGAGCAGTTCTTC CASSPGQGAGDEQFF
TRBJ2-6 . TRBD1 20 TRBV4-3 TGCGCCAGCAGCTCCCCACCCCAGGGGGCAGGTTTCTCTGGGGCCAACGTCCTGACTTTC CASSSPPQGAGFSGANVLTF
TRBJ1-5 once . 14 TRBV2 TGTGCCAGCAGTGATGATTGGAGGAATCAGCCCCAGCATTTT CASSDDWRNQPQHF
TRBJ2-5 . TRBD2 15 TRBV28 TGTGCCAGCCCTGCTAGCGGGAGGCTACTGGAGACCCAGTACTTC CASPASGRLLETQYF
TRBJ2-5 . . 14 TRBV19 TGTGCCAGTAGCTGGATAAACAGGCAAGAGACCCAGTACTTC CASSWINRQETQYF
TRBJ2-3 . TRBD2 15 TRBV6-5 TGTGCCAGCAGATTTAGCGGGAGGTCTACAGATACGCAGTATTTT CASRFSGRSTDTQYF
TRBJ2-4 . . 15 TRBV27 TGTGCCAGCAGTCCCCTCGACAGGGCCAAAAACATTCAGTACTTC CASSPLDRAKNIQYF
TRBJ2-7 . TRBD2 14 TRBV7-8 TGTGCCAGCAGGAGGGGACTAGACACCTACGAGCAGTACTTC CASRRGLDTYEQYF
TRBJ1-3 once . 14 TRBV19 TGTGCCAGCCTTCAACGGAGCTCTGGAAACACCATATATTTT CASLQRSSGNTIYF
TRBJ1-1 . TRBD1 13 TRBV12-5 TGTGCTAGTGGGGCACAGGGGCGCACTGAAGCTTTCTTT CASGAQGRTEAFF
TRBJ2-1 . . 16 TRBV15 TGTGCCACCAGCGGACACCCGATTGAACCTTACAATGAGCAGTTCTTC CATSGHPIEPYNEQFF
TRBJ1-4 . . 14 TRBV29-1 TGCAGCGTTCGGCCCGGACAGCCCAATGAAAAACTGTTTTTT CSVRPGQPNEKLFF
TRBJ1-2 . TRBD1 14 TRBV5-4 TGTGCCAGCAGGGCCGGGACAGACCTCTATGGCTACACCTTC CASRAGTDLYGYTF
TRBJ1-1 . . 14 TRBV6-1 TGTGCCAGCAGTGGGCTCTCAGGGAACACTGAAGCTTTCTTT CASSGLSGNTEAFF
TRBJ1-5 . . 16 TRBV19 TGTGCCAGTAGTAGAAAACAGGGCTTAGTATCTCAGCCCCAGCATTTT CASSRKQGLVSQPQHF